This T cell receptor (beta chain) was recorded in a study of PD-1 blockade in classical Hodgkin lymphoma. Time point given: newly diagnosed, previously untreated cHL patient sample. Clones were sequenced by immunoSEQ multiplex PCR, and TCRdb holds only the in-frame ones, with some missing. The sample consists of tens of thousands of clones, 93% of them appearing once. As concerns this clone: Its antigen is unknown.

The study, taken as a whole, reports: Compared with healthy donors, newly diagnosed patients reportedly showed lower baseline TCR diversity.

The CDR3 contains 16 residues. CDR1 is LNHDA, CDR2 SQIVND, per germline (reference sequence). Trimming removed 5 bases at V and 0 bases at J, with 14 bases between. Sequencing input: peripheral blood mononuclear cells (PBMCs). V usage is TRBV19 and J usage is TRBJ1-3; unclear D gene. The receptor was isolated from a human donor with classical Hodgkin lymphoma. CDR3 residues: CASSSGLLVSGNTIYF. DNA of the CDR3: TGTGCCAGTAGTTCCGGGTTACTGGTCTCTGGAAACACCATATATTTT.